The TCR beta chain described here comes from a study of control samples from healthy donors and cancer patients. The CDR3 has 13 residues. Germline CDR1 SGHTA, CDR2 FQGNSA. V shed 5 bases and J shed 0 bases, with 6 bases lying between them. TCRdb keeps only in-frame clones here, not all; method: immunoSEQ multiplex PCR. The sample has 85,000 to 100,000 clones; 93% are singletons. This chain uses TRBV7-2 with TRBJ2-3, with a possible D match to TRBD2 (5 bases). The sequenced sample was blood. This TCR came from a man aged 18 to 29 in good health. The CDR3 DNA is TGTGCCAGCAGCCCGGGAAGCACAGATACGCAGTATTTT. This translates into CASSPGSTDTQYF.